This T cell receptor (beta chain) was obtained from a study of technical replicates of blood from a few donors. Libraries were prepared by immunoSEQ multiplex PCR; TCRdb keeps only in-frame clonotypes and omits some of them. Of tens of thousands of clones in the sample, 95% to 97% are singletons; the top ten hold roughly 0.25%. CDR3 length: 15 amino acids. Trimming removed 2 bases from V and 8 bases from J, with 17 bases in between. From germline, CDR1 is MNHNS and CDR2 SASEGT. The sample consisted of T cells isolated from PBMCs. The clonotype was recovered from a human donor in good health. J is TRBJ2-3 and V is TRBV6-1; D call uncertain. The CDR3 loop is CASSEQYPNRGTQYF. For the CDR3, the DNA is TGTGCCAGCAGTGAACAGTATCCCAACCGCGGTACGCAGTATTTT.